The clone carrying this T cell receptor beta chain has only a few counts. Its target is not known. The V gene's germline CDR1 is MRHNA and CDR2 SNTAGT. CDR3 length: 16 amino acids. The V gene end was trimmed by 0 bases and the J gene end by 7 bases; junction bases not matched to a gene: 4. These data originate in a study of T cell responses to AZD1222 COVID-19 vaccine. Study-level points and caveats: Repertoires were sampled only after the peak T cell response. The breadth and depth of Spike-specific TCRs increased once two AZD1222 doses had been given.

Measured with immunoSEQ multiplex PCR; TCRdb has only the in-frame clones, and not every one. The sample shows about 140,000 clones, around nine tenths of them seen only once. Samples with a second dose at about 4 or about 12 weeks were pooled together. The TCR was taken from an adult who received the AZD1222 COVID-19 vaccine. The chain employs TRBV6-4 and TRBJ2-1; 12 positions match TRBD2. The sequences come from peripheral blood, collected 28 days after the second AZD1222 dose. DNA of the CDR3: TGTGCCAGCAGTGACTCGCAACTAGCGGGGGGTAATGAGCAGTTCTTC. Its translation is CASSDSQLAGGNEQFF.